Only a few counts were recorded for the clone carrying this T cell receptor (beta chain). The CDR3 covers 15 residues. V lost 1 base to trimming and J lost 5 bases; unmatched junction nucleotides: 7. Germline loops: CDR1 SGHRS, CDR2 YFSETQ. These data originate in a study of blood T cell repertoires in COVID-19. Overall study: Sample material is recorded as cDNA or gDNA derived from T cells, B-cell-depleted T cells, or PBMCs.

TCRdb's copy holds only in-frame clones and misses some; the assay was immunoSEQ multiplex PCR. Of around 310,000 clones detected, under 90% appear once; the ten largest clones hold around 9%. Participants spanned ages about 18 to 90 years and resided in about two dozen US areas. This chain connects TRBV5-1 to TRBJ2-7, with TRBD1 matching over 9 bases. The sample comprised PBMCs or T cells enriched from blood (not recorded which). The TCR sequence derives from a woman in her thirties who had recovered from COVID-19. This CDR3 is CASSLQGQGKDEQYF. The CDR3, as DNA: TGCGCCAGCAGCTTGCAAGGACAGGGGAAGGACGAGCAGTACTTC.